The sequence of this TCR beta chain was determined in a study of memory CD4+ T cells and cytomegalovirus serostatus. Overall study context: Of the healthy Belgian adults, 9 were CMV seropositive and 20 to 30 seronegative.

This CDR3 has 14 amino acids. The ends were cut back, 7 bases at V and 6 bases at J, with 18 bases in the middle. From germline, CDR1 is LNHDA and CDR2 SQIVND (reference sequence). Single viable CD3+CD4+CD8-CD45RO+ cells were sorted as the memory CD4+ T cells. Profiling relied on immunoSEQ multiplex PCR, and the TCRdb table lists in-frame clones only, not all of them. The top ten clones hold roughly 0.8% of a sample with 75,000 to 90,000 clones, 80% of them seen once. The TCR comes from an adult in good health and CMV-seronegative. The chain carries TRBV19 and TRBJ1-1; D perhaps matches TRBD1 (5 bases). The sample comprised memory CD4+ T cells from blood. The CDR3 coding sequence is TGTGCCAGTACCAACCAAGGGGTTTTGCCTGAAGCTTTCTTT. This gives the protein CASTNQGVLPEAFF.